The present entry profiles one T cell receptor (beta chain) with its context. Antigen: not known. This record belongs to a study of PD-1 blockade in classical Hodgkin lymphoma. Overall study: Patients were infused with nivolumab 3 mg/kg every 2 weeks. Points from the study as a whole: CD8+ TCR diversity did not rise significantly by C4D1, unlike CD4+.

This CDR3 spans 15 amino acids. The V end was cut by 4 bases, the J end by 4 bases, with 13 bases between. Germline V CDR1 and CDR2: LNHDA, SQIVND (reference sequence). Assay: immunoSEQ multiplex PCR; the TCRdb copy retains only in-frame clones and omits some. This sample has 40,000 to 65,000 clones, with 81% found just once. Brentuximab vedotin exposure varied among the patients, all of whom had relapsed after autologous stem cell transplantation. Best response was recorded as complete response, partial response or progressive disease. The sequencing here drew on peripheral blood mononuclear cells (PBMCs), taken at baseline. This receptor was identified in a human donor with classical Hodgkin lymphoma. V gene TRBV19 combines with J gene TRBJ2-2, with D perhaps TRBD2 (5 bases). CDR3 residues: CASSTRGVGTGELFF. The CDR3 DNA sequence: TGTGCCAGTAGTACCCGGGGAGTCGGCACCGGGGAGCTGTTTTTT. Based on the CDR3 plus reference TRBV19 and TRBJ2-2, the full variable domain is DGGITQSPKYLFRKEGQNVTLSCEQNLNHDAMYWYRQDPGQGLRLIYYSQIVNDFQKGDIAEGYSVSREKKESFPLTVTSAQKNPTAFYLCASSTRGVGTGELFFGEGSRLTVL.